This T cell receptor (beta chain) is from a study of T cell repertoires in cytomegalovirus infection. This CDR3 is built from 15 residues. From germline, CDR1 is LNHNV and CDR2 YYDKDF (reference sequence). V was pared by 0 bases and J by 7 bases, with 1 base of the junction left unmatched. Via MiXCR, TCRdb re-called the reads, giving one row per CDR3 protein. This sample carries some 480,000 distinct CDR3 sequences, roughly a third of them seen once, and the ten largest clones take roughly 15%. The sample holds a few counts of this clonotype. Its antigen remains unidentified. The clonotype originates from a human donor in good health (CMV status not recorded). Some clones in this sample may be carry-over from other donors' samples. V is TRBV15 and J is TRBJ2-1; 12 bases match TRBD2. Source: cultured PBMCs, taken from culture after CMV antigen stimulation. In nucleotides, the CDR3 is TGTGCCACCAGCAGAGAGCTAGCGGGAGGGAATGAGCAGTTCTTC. Translating it yields CATSRELAGGNEQFF.